This record looks at one T cell receptor (beta chain) sequence and its context. The antigen remains unidentified. Germline assignment: CDR1 MNHEY and CDR2 SMNVEV (reference sequence). The CDR3 is 16 amino acids. V lost 5 bases and J lost 1, with 18 bases in between. The time point: late sampling 161 to 241 days after vaccination in three convalescent patients. This sample is drawn from a study of vaccination and CD4 T cells after COVID-19. Study at large: As their vaccination, participants received two doses of either BNT162b2 or mRNA-1273 vaccine. Study results and caveats: In median terms, SARS-CoV-2-reactive clonotypes went from roughly 21 to 40, a nonsignificant rise.

TCRdb recomputed calls from the PCR reads with MiXCR, one row per CDR3 protein. Among roughly 30,000 distinct CDR3 sequences listed, around 50% were seen once. Sample: CD4+ T cells from blood, taken about 7 months after SARS-CoV-2 vaccination. The sequence derives from a human donor who had recovered from COVID-19. The genes are TRBV27 and TRBJ2-7, with D possibly TRBD1 on 6 matching bases. CDR3 sequence (DNA): TGTGCCAGCAGTCCCACCCGACAGGTACAATCCTACGAGCAGTACTTC. It codes for CASSPTRQVQSYEQYF.